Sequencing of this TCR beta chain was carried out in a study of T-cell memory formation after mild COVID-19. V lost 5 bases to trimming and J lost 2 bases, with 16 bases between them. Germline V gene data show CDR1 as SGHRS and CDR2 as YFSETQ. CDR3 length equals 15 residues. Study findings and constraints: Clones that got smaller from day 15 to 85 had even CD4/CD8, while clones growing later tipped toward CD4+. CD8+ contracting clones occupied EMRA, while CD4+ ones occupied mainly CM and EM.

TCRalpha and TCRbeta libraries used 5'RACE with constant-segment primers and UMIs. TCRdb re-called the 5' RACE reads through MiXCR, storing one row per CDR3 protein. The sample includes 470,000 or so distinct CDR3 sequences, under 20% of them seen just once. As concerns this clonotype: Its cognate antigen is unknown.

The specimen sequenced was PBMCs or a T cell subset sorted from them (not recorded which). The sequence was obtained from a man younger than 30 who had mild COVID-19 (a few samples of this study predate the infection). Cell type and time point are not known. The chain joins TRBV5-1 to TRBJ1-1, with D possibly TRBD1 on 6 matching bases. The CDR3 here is CASSKQQGGNTEAFF. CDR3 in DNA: TGCGCCAGCAGTAAACAACAGGGAGGAAACACTGAAGCTTTCTTT.